This T cell receptor beta chain was profiled in a study of T cell responses to AZD1222 COVID-19 vaccine. Only in-frame clones appear in the TCRdb table, and some are missing; sequencing was by immunoSEQ multiplex PCR. Among around 130,000 clones, 70% to 90% were seen once, and the ten largest hold 9.5% to 15%. Germline CDR1 is SNHLY and CDR2 is FYNNEI. Trimming took off 8 bases at V and 5 bases at J, with 10 bases between the two ends. The length of the CDR3 is 12 residues. The material was peripheral blood, obtained on day 0 of AZD1222 vaccination. This sequence was found in an adult in good health. The rearrangement uses TRBV2 and TRBJ2-4, with D unclear. CDR3 nucleotides: TGTGCCAGCCTCGACTTGGAAAACATTCAGTACTTC. Translated, it gives CASLDLENIQYF.